This T cell receptor beta chain was sequenced in a study of ipilimumab plus nivolumab after autologous stem cell transplantation. The length of the CDR3 is 15 residues. Trimming took off 8 bases at V and 0 bases at J, with 15 bases between the two ends. CDR1 is ENHRY, CDR2 SYGVKD, per germline. Some clones are missing from TCRdb's copy, which holds only in-frame ones; the method was immunoSEQ multiplex PCR. The repertoire holds over 80,000 clones, with 75% to 85% as singletons. The clonotype originates from a male donor with diffuse large B-cell lymphoma. Sequences were derived from PBMCs, sampled in a trial of ipilimumab plus nivolumab as post-transplant consolidation. This chain connects TRBV10-3 to TRBJ2-3; D gene uncertain. CDR3 region: CAIARAYASTDTQYF. The CDR3 region has the DNA TGTGCCATCGCTCGGGCCTACGCTAGCACAGATACGCAGTATTTT.